This paragraph covers one TCR beta chain sequence. Stated time point: blood at routine non-recurrence follow-up after resection. TCRdb analysed the 5' RACE reads with MiXCR anew, one entry per CDR3 protein. This table has roughly 70,000 distinct CDR3 sequences, 7.5% to 10% appearing once. This specimen belongs to a study of spatial heterogeneity in lung cancer. This CDR3 is 16 amino acids long. The ends lost 0 bases at V and 9 bases at J; junction bases unmatched: 5. Per germline, CDR1 SGHAT and CDR2 FQNNGV. Sequenced here: PBMCs, sampled at follow-up. The V call is TRBV11-2, the J call TRBJ2-1; 13 positions match TRBD2. The receptor's source is a female donor with early-stage non-small cell lung cancer. Here the CDR3 reads CASSLDLLAGGSEQFF. The CDR3, as DNA: TGTGCCAGCAGCTTAGATCTACTAGCGGGAGGGAGTGAGCAGTTCTTC.